The 5 T cell receptor beta chains listed next were all sequenced from one sample in a study of blood T cell repertoires in COVID-19. Measured with immunoSEQ multiplex PCR; TCRdb has only the in-frame clones, and not every one. The sample carries approximately 150,000 clones, roughly 84% recorded once. The material sequenced was PBMCs or T cells enriched from blood (not recorded which). Every receptor here comes from an older man who had been exposed to COVID-19.

This clone has only one observation. The rearrangement uses TRBV27 and TRBJ2-5; 7 bases match TRBD2. V was pared by 6 bases and J by 6 bases, with 7 bases of the junction left unmatched. There are 13 residues in the CDR3. Germline V gene data show CDR1 as MNHEY and CDR2 as SMNVEV (reference sequence). CDR3 protein: CASRSQGLKTQYF. The DNA of the CDR3 is TGTGCCAGCAGAAGTCAGGGACTAAAGACCCAGTACTTC.

The rearrangement uses TRBV9 and TRBJ1-1, with 7 bases lining up with TRBD1. In germline, CDR1 is SGDLS, CDR2 YYNGEE. There are 14 residues in the CDR3. V lost 4 bases and J lost 3; bases outside the gene matches: 6. Here the CDR3 DNA reads TGTGCCAGCAGCTTCCGGGACAGATACACTGAAGCTTTCTTT. It encodes CASSFRDRYTEAFF.

In this sample, this clone turned up once. The gene calls are TRBV6-5 and TRBJ1-1; D is perhaps TRBD1 (5 bases). The germline V and J ends were trimmed by 2 bases and 3 bases, with 7 bases remaining between them. CDR3 length: 13 residues. CDR1 and CDR2 (germline): MNHEY, SVGAGI. As DNA, the CDR3 is TGTGCCAGCAGTTACGCACAGGACACTGAAGCTTTCTTT. Protein sequence: CASSYAQDTEAFF.

The chain links TRBV5-1 to TRBJ1-1, with TRBD1 as a possible D gene (6 bases). V was shortened by 2 bases and J by 4 bases, with 15 bases between the two germline ends. CDR3 size: 15 residues. Per the germline V gene, CDR1 is SGHRS and CDR2 is YFSETQ. CDR3 coding DNA: TGCGCCAGCAGCTTCCCAGGGGTCGAGGGCACTGAAGCTTTCTTT. It specifies CASSFPGVEGTEAFF.

There are a few counts of this clone. The chain carries TRBV5-8 and TRBJ1-5; D call uncertain. V was cut by 4 bases and J by 2 bases, with 10 bases left in between. Germline values: CDR1 SGHTS, CDR2 YDEGEE. The CDR3 sequence is 14 residues long. This chain's CDR3 is CASSPDMGNQPQHF. The CDR3 coding sequence is TGTGCCAGCAGCCCAGATATGGGCAATCAGCCCCAGCATTTT.